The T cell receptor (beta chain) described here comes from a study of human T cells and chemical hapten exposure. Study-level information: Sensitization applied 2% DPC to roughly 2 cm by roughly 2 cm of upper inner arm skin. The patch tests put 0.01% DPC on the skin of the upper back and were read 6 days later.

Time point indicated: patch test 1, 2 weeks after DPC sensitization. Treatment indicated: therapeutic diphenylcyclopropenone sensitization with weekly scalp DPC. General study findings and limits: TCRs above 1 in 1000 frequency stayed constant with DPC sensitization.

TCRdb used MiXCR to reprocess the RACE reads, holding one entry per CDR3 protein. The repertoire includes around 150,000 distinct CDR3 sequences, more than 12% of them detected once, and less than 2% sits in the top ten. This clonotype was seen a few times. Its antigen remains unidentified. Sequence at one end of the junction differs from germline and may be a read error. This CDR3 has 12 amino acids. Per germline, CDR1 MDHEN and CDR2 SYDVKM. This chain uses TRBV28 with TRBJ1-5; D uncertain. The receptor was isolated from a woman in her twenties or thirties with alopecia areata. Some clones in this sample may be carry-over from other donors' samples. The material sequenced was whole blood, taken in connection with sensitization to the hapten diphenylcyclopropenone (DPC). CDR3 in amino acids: CASSGPYQPRHF. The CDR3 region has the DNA TGTGCCAGCAGCGGACCTTATCAGCCCCGGCATTTT.